Ten or more counts support the clone carrying this T cell receptor (beta chain). Its antigen is still unknown. The data derive from a study of T cell repertoires in cytomegalovirus infection. Overall study context: Evidence of both CMV infection and a matching HLA type came from public TCR beta signatures.

The CDR3 totals 15 residues. V was pared by 2 bases and J by 0 bases, with 5 bases between. Germline values: CDR1 SGHVS, CDR2 FQNEAQ. The study, taken as a whole, reports: What dominated the ex vivo response were HLA-C-restricted CMV-specific TCR beta clonotypes. Cumulative frequency (of public TCR beta family members) identified carriers of CMV plus the relevant HLA.

TCRdb re-analysed the reads in MiXCR, keeping a single row per CDR3 protein. Among under 150,000 distinct CDR3 sequences, 20% to 30% were seen once, and the ten largest hold 34%. The sample taken for sequencing was PBMCs, sequenced either directly or after in vitro stimulation (not recorded which). V usage is TRBV7-8 and J usage is TRBJ1-6; D gene unclear. This TCR came from a human donor in good health (CMV status not recorded). Some clones in this sample may be carry-over from other donors' samples. The CDR3 protein is CASSLRNSYNSPLHF. In nucleotides, the CDR3 is TGTGCCAGCAGCTTAAGGAACTCCTATAATTCACCCCTCCACTTT.